Each of the 31 T cell receptor beta chains below was sequenced from the same sample in a study of T cells after yellow fever vaccination. TCRdb itself ran the 5' RACE reads through MiXCR, one entry per CDR3 protein. The sample includes fewer than 350,000 distinct CDR3 sequences, around 4% of them seen just once. The input for sequencing was PBMCs, taken on the day of the yellow fever booster vaccination. The receptor source for this set is a man between 18 and 29 years old who received the YFV17D yellow fever vaccine.

This clonotype was recorded many times. The chain combines TRBV7-3 with TRBJ1-6; possible D gene TRBD1, 5 bases. The V gene's germline CDR1 is SGHTA and CDR2 FQGTGA. V lost 6 bases and J lost 7, with 10 bases in between. The CDR3 spans 13 residues. The CDR3 DNA reads as TGTGCCAGCAGGGCCACAGGAAATTCACCCCTCCACTTT. Its protein product is CASRATGNSPLHF.

This clonotype has more than one count but fewer than ten. The rearrangement links TRBV5-1 to TRBJ2-2, with TRBD1 matching over 7 bases. CDR1 is SGHRS and CDR2 is YFSETQ in the germline V gene. The CDR3 extends over 15 amino acids. The J segment lost 5 bases and the V segment lost 4 bases, leaving 8 bases of the junction unmatched. The CDR3 nucleotides read TGCGCCAGCAGCGAGGGGACAGTTGGTACCGGGGAGCTGTTTTTT. The encoded protein is CASSEGTVGTGELFF. Based on the CDR3 plus reference TRBV5-1 and TRBJ2-2, the full variable domain is KAGVTQTPRYLIKTRGQQVTLSCSPISGHRSVSWYQQTPGQGLQFLFEYFSETQRNKGNFPGRFSGRQFSNSRSEMNVSTLELGDSALYLCASSEGTVGTGELFFGEGSRLTVL.

This clonotype has at least ten counts. The chain combines TRBV7-2 with TRBJ2-3; D possibly corresponds to TRBD2 (5 bases). The CDR3 loop spans 12 amino acids. V was trimmed by 5 bases and J by 4 bases, leaving 7 bases between them. Per the germline V gene, CDR1 is SGHTA and CDR2 is FQGNSA. The CDR3 region has the DNA TGTGCCAGCAGCCCACTAGCAGATACGCAGTATTTT. Residues: CASSPLADTQYF. Full variable domain (missing parts from reference TRBV7-2 and TRBJ2-3): GAGVSQSPSNKVTEKGKDVELRCDPISGHTALYWYRQSLGQGLEFLIYFQGNSAPDKSGLPSDRFSAERTGGSVSTLTIQRTQQEDSAVYLCASSPLADTQYFGPGTRLTVL.

This clonotype was detected only a few times. The gene calls are TRBV7-9 and TRBJ1-2; no clear D. Germline lookup yields CDR1 SEHNR and CDR2 FQNEAQ (reference sequence). V gave up 4 bases and J gave up 5 bases, with 11 bases separating them. The CDR3 runs to 13 residues. The CDR3 DNA follows: TGTGCCAGCAGCTCCCCAGGATGGTATGGCTACACCTTC. It translates to CASSSPGWYGYTF.

The chain links TRBV3-1 to TRBJ2-7; 7 positions agree with TRBD2. Germline assignment: CDR1 LGHDT and CDR2 YNNKEL (reference sequence). The CDR3 is 15 residues long. The junction had 11 bases not matched to a gene; V was cut back by 2 bases and J by 7 bases. CDR3 DNA: TGTGCCAGCAGCCAAAGAGGGGCCGGACTAGGGGAGCAGTACTTC. It specifies CASSQRGAGLGEQYF.

This clonotype was counted only a few times. The gene calls are TRBV4-1 and TRBJ1-1; the D is unclear. Trimming removed 0 bases at V and 11 bases at J, with 10 bases between. The V gene's germline CDR1 is MGHRA and CDR2 YSYEKL. The length of the CDR3 is 12 residues. CDR3 in amino acids: CASSQDGENAFF. Here the CDR3 DNA reads TGCGCCAGCAGCCAAGATGGAGAGAATGCTTTCTTT.

This clonotype has a handful of counts. The chain recombines TRBV5-1 with TRBJ2-1; 8 nucleotides agree with TRBD2. Germline loops: CDR1 SGHRS, CDR2 YFSETQ. This CDR3 comprises 15 residues. V lost 6 bases to trimming and J lost 1 base; unmatched junction nucleotides: 6. As DNA, the CDR3 is TGCGCCAGCACCAACGGGGGGGCGTCCTACAATGAGCAGTTCTTC. Protein product: CASTNGGASYNEQFF.

This clonotype was counted at least ten times. The rearrangement uses TRBV4-1 and TRBJ2-5, with D hard to call. Looked up from germline, CDR1 is MGHRA and CDR2 is YSYEKL. The length of the CDR3 is 14 residues. V was shortened by 0 bases and J by 1 base, with 6 bases between the two germline ends. CDR3 nucleotide sequence: TGCGCCAGCAGCCAAGATGGGATCCAAGAGACCCAGTACTTC. The encoded protein is CASSQDGIQETQYF.

A few counts support this clonotype. The chain joins TRBV5-4 to TRBJ1-6; D might be TRBD1 (5 bases). The CDR3 is 14 residues long. The ends were cut back, 4 bases at V and 8 bases at J, with 13 bases in the middle. Germline-derived CDR1 and CDR2 are SGHNT and YYREEE (reference sequence). CDR3 bases: TGTGCCAGCAGCCCTGGGGGTACGGATTCACCCCTCCACTTT. This codes for CASSPGGTDSPLHF.

This clonotype was detected ten times or more. The chain uses TRBV19 and TRBJ1-5; tentatively, D is TRBD1 (6 bases). Germline lookup yields CDR1 LNHDA and CDR2 SQIVND (reference sequence). The CDR3 length is 17 residues. V was trimmed by 4 bases and J by 7 bases, leaving 23 bases between them. The CDR3 DNA reads TGTGCCAGTAGTACAACACAGGGAGGGGAGTTTTTACAGCCCCAGCATTTT. Its protein is CASSTTQGGEFLQPQHF. Drawing the rest from reference TRBV19 and TRBJ1-5, the complete variable domain is DGGITQSPKYLFRKEGQNVTLSCEQNLNHDAMYWYRQDPGQGLRLIYYSQIVNDFQKGDIAEGYSVSREKKESFPLTVTSAQKNPTAFYLCASSTTQGGEFLQPQHFGDGTRLSIL.

This clonotype was seen many times. The chain is built from TRBV20-1 and TRBJ1-2, with D uncertain. Germline CDR1 DFQATT, CDR2 SNEGSKA (reference sequence). The CDR3 is made up of 13 amino acids. The chain's CDR3 is CTSRTTHNYGYTF. DNA of the CDR3: TGCACTTCAAGGACCACACATAACTATGGCTACACCTTC.

This clonotype was counted only a few times. This chain connects TRBV7-2 to TRBJ2-7; TRBD1 aligns across 7 bases. Germline lookup yields CDR1 SGHTA and CDR2 FQGNSA. V shed 4 bases and J 2 bases; nucleotides not matched to a gene: 5. The CDR3 has 14 amino acids. The DNA of the CDR3 is TGTGCCAGCAGCTGGACCCAGGGGGCCTACGAGCAGTACTTC. Its translation: CASSWTQGAYEQYF. The full variable domain, completed using reference TRBV7-2 and TRBJ2-7, is GAGVSQSPSNKVTEKGKDVELRCDPISGHTALYWYRQSLGQGLEFLIYFQGNSAPDKSGLPSDRFSAERTGGSVSTLTIQRTQQEDSAVYLCASSWTQGAYEQYFGPGTRLTVT.

The sample holds many counts of this clonotype. The CDR3 DNA is TGTGCCAGCAGCTTAGTTTTCGCCGAGCAGTACGTC. Encoded protein: CASSLVFAEQYV. V usage is TRBV7-2 and J usage is TRBJ2-7; D unclear. CDR3 length equals 12 residues. Per the germline V gene, CDR1 is SGHTA and CDR2 is FQGNSA. The V gene lost 1 base and the J gene lost 6 bases, with 7 bases spanning the gap.

This clonotype was counted at least ten times. The chain couples TRBV7-9 to TRBJ1-1, with 7 bases fitting TRBD1. The V and J ends lost 5 bases and 2 bases, in that order; junction bases with no gene match: 5. The CDR3 is 14 amino acids. Looked up from germline, CDR1 is SEHNR and CDR2 is FQNEAQ (reference sequence). The CDR3 nucleotides read TGTGCCAGCAGCGGGGGACAGATTAACACTGAAGCTTTCTTT. This gives the protein CASSGGQINTEAFF.

This clonotype was counted ten times or more. This chain connects TRBV10-2 to TRBJ2-4, with D perhaps TRBD1 (6 bases). Germline V gives CDR1 WSHSY, CDR2 SAAADI. The CDR3 sequence is 15 residues long. Trimming removed 5 bases at V and 5 bases at J, with 16 bases between. The CDR3 nucleotides are TGCGCCAGCAGTTGGGACAACCATGCGGAAAACATTCAGTACTTC. Its translation: CASSWDNHAENIQYF.

The chain carries TRBV20-1 and TRBJ1-1, with TRBD1 matching 7 bases. The CDR3 has 13 residues. V shed 6 bases, J shed 2 bases, and the junction held 6 bases outside the gene matches. The germline V gene encodes CDR1 DFQATT and CDR2 SNEGSKA (reference sequence). The DNA for the CDR3 is TGCAGTGCCCCAAGGGGGCCCAACACTGAAGCTTTCTTT. This codes for CSAPRGPNTEAFF.

This clonotype appeared many times. This chain connects TRBV15 to TRBJ2-4, with D perhaps matching TRBD2 (6 bases). The V end lost 1 base, the J end lost 8 bases, and 6 bases lay between the germline ends. CDR1 and CDR2 from the germline V gene are LNHNV and YYDKDF (reference sequence). The CDR3 extends over 12 amino acids. The DNA for the CDR3 is TGTGCCACCAGCAGAGGGGGGGACATTCAGTACTTC. Protein sequence: CATSRGGDIQYF.

This clonotype was detected ten times or more. The rearrangement links TRBV11-3 to TRBJ2-2; D assignment may be TRBD1 or TRBD2 (5 bases each). This CDR3 has 13 residues. Germline CDR1 is SGHNT and CDR2 is YENEEA. V was clipped by 4 bases and J by 5 bases, with 8 bases between them. CDR3 sequence (DNA): TGTGCCAGCAGCTCGGGGCCTACCGGGGAGCTGTTTTTT. Protein sequence: CASSSGPTGELFF.

Many counts were recorded for this clonotype. The chain has TRBV11-2 and TRBJ2-5; 10 bases fit TRBD1. Losses at the gene ends were 4 bases for V and 4 bases for J; bases not matched to a gene: 12. CDR1 and CDR2 (germline): SGHAT, FQNNGV. CDR3 size: 17 residues. CDR3 sequence reads: CASSSPGTGARRETQYF. DNA for the CDR3: TGTGCCAGCAGCTCCCCCGGGACAGGGGCGAGGCGAGAGACCCAGTACTTC.

The table lists this clonotype with many counts. V usage is TRBV10-3 and J usage is TRBJ2-1; 8 nucleotides line up with TRBD2. The CDR3 is made up of 17 amino acids. Germline assignment: CDR1 ENHRY and CDR2 SYGVKD. Losses at the gene ends were 6 bases for V and 5 bases for J; bases not matched to a gene: 15. DNA for the CDR3: TGTGCCATCAGCCCTGGGACTAGTTGGGTATCCCACAATGAGCAGTTCTTC. Amino acid sequence: CAISPGTSWVSHNEQFF.

This clonotype was counted ten times or more. In nucleotides, the CDR3 is TGTGCCACCAGTGATGAAACGCCTCGGGACAGGGGACCCTACGAGCAGTACTTC. Translation: CATSDETPRDRGPYEQYF. The chain is built from TRBV24-1 and TRBJ2-7; 10 bases map to TRBD1. CDR3 size: 18 residues. Germline CDR1 KGHDR, CDR2 SFDVKD. V shed 3 bases and J 2 bases; nucleotides not matched to a gene: 12.

J is TRBJ2-2 and V is TRBV18; a weak D match, TRBD1 (6 bases). This CDR3 has 14 residues. Germline V CDR1 and CDR2: KGHSH, LQKENI. V lost 3 bases to trimming and J lost 4 bases, with 9 bases between them. CDR3 residues: CASSPNRVTGELFF. DNA of the CDR3: TGTGCCAGCTCACCCAACAGGGTCACCGGGGAGCTGTTTTTT. The variable domain in full, with the rest retrieved from reference TRBV18 and TRBJ2-2, is NAGVMQNPRHLVRRRGQEARLRCSPMKGHSHVYWYRQLPEEGLKFMVYLQKENIIDESGMPKERFSAEFPKEGPSILRIQQVVRGDSAAYFCASSPNRVTGELFFGEGSRLTVL.

This clonotype was picked up a small number of times. CDR3 sequence: CASSFLSSAASDTQYF. The DNA for the CDR3 is TGCGCCAGCAGCTTTTTATCTAGCGCCGCCTCGGATACGCAGTATTTT. The genes are TRBV5-1 and TRBJ2-3, with D perhaps TRBD2 (6 bases). Germline V gene lookup returns CDR1 SGHRS and CDR2 YFSETQ. V gave up 2 bases and J gave up 6 bases, with 19 bases separating them. The CDR3 contains 16 residues.

This clonotype has a count of ten or more. The V gene is TRBV20-1, the J gene TRBJ2-1, with 7 bases aligning to TRBD2. Trimming at V came to 0 bases and at J to 1 base, leaving 9 bases not matched to a gene. The germline V gene has CDR1 DFQATT and CDR2 SNEGSKA (reference sequence). This CDR3 comprises 17 residues. The CDR3 DNA sequence: TGCAGTGCTAGAGATTCTTTTTCGGGGGGATCCTACAATGAGCAGTTCTTC. Protein product: CSARDSFSGGSYNEQFF.

This clonotype was counted at least ten times. This chain connects TRBV20-1 to TRBJ1-3, with a weak D call TRBD1 (5 bases). The germline V gene has CDR1 DFQATT and CDR2 SNEGSKA (reference sequence). V was trimmed by 6 bases and J by 0 bases, leaving 12 bases between them. The CDR3 spans 14 residues. Here the CDR3 DNA reads TGCAGTGCCCGGGACTTCAACTCTGGAAACACCATATATTTT. Residues: CSARDFNSGNTIYF.

This clonotype was found many times. The gene calls are TRBV5-1 and TRBJ2-7; either TRBD1 or TRBD2 may fit D (5 bases each). The germline V gene has CDR1 SGHRS and CDR2 YFSETQ. The CDR3 length is 15 residues. The germline V and J ends were trimmed by 0 bases and 2 bases, with 12 bases remaining between them. CDR3 nucleotides: TGCGCCAGCAGCTTGGCCGGGGCAGGGCCCTACGAGCAGTACTTC. Residues: CASSLAGAGPYEQYF.

This clonotype was picked up many times. The chain employs TRBV11-2 and TRBJ1-1; D is undetermined. Trimming stripped 5 bases from V and 4 bases from J, with 14 bases between. The CDR3 covers 14 residues. CDR1 is SGHAT and CDR2 is FQNNGV in the germline V gene. Written as DNA, the CDR3 is TGTGCCAGCAGCACCCCGGGTCGACCCACTGAAGCTTTCTTT. It codes for CASSTPGRPTEAFF.

Ten or more counts support this clonotype. The V gene is TRBV7-9, the J gene TRBJ1-1; D is uncertain. V lost 7 bases and J 3 bases, leaving 6 bases between the germline ends. Germline CDR1 SEHNR, CDR2 FQNEAQ (reference sequence). This CDR3 is built from 11 residues. The CDR3 sequence is CASTIDTEAFF. Here the CDR3 DNA reads TGTGCCAGCACTATTGACACTGAAGCTTTCTTT.

This clonotype has a handful of counts. The chain has TRBV6-2 or TRBV6-3 and TRBJ2-7, with TRBD1 as a possible D gene (6 bases). The ends were cut back, 3 bases at V and 2 bases at J, with 14 bases in the middle. Germline lookup yields CDR1 MNHEY and CDR2 SVGEGT. This CDR3 region has 15 residues. CDR3: CASSYGQSYPYEQYV. CDR3 bases: TGTGCCAGCAGTTATGGACAGTCTTATCCCTACGAGCAGTACGTC.

The sample holds many counts of this clonotype. This chain joins TRBV12-3 or TRBV12-4 and TRBJ1-5, with D possibly being TRBD1 (5 bases). The CDR3 consists of 13 residues. With 5 bases removed from V and 5 bases from J, the gap between germline ends came to 10 bases. CDR3 in amino acids: CASSTQDHQPQHF. The CDR3 nucleotides are TGTGCCAGCAGTACACAGGATCATCAGCCCCAGCATTTT.

This clonotype appeared many times. The rearrangement links TRBV12-3 or TRBV12-4 to TRBJ2-1; tentative D call: TRBD1 (5 bases). This CDR3 has 12 residues. V was clipped by 6 bases and J by 6 bases, with 9 bases between them. This chain's CDR3 is CASSDRLNEQFF. For the CDR3, the DNA is TGTGCCAGCAGCGACAGACTCAATGAGCAGTTCTTC.